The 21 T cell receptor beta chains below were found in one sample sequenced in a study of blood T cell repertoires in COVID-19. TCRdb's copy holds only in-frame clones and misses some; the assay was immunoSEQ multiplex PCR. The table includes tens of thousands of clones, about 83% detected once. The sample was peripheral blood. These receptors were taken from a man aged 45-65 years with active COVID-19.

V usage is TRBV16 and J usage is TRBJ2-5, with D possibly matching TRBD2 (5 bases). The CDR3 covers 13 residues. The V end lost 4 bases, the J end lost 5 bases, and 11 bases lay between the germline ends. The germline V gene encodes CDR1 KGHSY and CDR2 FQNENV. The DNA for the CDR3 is TGTGCCAGCAGCCCAATGGACTCCGAGACCCAGTACTTC. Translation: CASSPMDSETQYF.

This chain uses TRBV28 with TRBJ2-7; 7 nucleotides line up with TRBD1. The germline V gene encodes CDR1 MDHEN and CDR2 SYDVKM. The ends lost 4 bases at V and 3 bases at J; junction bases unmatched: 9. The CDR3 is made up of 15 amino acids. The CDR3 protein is CASSSETGKIYEQYF. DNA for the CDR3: TGTGCCAGCAGTTCGGAGACAGGGAAAATCTACGAGCAGTACTTC.

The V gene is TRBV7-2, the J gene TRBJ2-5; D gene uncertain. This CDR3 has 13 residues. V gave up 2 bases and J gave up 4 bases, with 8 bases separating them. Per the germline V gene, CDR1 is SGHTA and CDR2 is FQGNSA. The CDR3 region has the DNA TGTGCCAGCAGCTTACGGTGGGCAGAGACCCAGTACTTC. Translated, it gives CASSLRWAETQYF.

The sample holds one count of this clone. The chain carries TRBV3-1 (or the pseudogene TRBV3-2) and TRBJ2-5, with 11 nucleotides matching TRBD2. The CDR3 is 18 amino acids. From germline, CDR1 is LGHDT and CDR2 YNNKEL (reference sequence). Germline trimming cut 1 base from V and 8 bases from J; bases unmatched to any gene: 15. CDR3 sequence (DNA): TGTGCCAGCAGCCAAGCCCAACTGGCCCTAGCGGGAGGCGACACCCAGTACTTC. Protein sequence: CASSQAQLALAGGDTQYF.

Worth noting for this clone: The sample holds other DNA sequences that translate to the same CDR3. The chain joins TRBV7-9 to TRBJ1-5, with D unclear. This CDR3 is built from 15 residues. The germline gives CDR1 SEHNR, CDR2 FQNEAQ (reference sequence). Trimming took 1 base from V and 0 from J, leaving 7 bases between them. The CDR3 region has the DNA TGTGCCAGCAGCTTAGGAGGATATAGCAATCAGCCCCAGCATTTT. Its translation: CASSLGGYSNQPQHF.

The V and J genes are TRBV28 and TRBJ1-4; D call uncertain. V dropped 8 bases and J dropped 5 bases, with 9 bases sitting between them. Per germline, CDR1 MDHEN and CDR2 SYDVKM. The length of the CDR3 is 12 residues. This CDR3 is CASAGVNEKLFF. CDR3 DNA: TGTGCCAGCGCAGGCGTCAATGAAAAACTGTTTTTT.

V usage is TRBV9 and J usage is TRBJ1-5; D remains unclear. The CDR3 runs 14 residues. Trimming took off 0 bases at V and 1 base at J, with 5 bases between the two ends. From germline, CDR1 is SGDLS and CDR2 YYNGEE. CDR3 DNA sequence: TGTGCCAGCAGCGTAGCCGGGAGCAATCAGCCCCAGCATTTT. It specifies CASSVAGSNQPQHF.

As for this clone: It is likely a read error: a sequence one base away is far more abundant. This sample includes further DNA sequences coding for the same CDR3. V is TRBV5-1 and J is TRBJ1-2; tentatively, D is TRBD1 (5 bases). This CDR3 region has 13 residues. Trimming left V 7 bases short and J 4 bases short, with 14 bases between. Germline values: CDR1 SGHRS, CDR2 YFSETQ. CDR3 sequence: CASRSGGGYGYTF. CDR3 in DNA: TGCGCCAGCCGGTCTGGGGGGGGCTATGGCTACACCTTC.

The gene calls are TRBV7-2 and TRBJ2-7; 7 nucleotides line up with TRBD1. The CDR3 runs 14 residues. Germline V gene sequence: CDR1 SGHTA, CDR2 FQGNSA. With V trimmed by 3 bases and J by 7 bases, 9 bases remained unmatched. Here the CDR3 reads CASSLGTAYREQYF. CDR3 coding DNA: TGTGCCAGCAGCTTGGGGACAGCCTACCGGGAGCAGTACTTC.

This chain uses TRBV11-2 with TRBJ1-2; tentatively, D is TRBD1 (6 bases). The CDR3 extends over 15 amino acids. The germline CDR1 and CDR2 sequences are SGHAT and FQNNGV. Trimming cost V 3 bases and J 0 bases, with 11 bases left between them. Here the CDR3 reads CASSLAGTTNYGYTF. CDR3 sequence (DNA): TGTGCCAGCAGCTTGGCCGGGACAACTAACTATGGCTACACCTTC.

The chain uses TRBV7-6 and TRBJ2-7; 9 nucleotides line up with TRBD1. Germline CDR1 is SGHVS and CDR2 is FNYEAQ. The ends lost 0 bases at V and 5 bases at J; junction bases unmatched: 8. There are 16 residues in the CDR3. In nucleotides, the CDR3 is TGTGCCAGCAGCTTAGCGCGCGGGACAGGGCTCAACGAGCAGTACTTC. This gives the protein CASSLARGTGLNEQYF.

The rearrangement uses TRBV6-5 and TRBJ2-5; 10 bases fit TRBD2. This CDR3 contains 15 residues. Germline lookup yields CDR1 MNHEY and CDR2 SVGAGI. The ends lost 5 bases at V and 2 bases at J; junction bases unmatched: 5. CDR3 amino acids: CASSQIAGGQETQYF. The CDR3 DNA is TGTGCCAGCAGTCAGATAGCGGGGGGTCAAGAGACCCAGTACTTC.

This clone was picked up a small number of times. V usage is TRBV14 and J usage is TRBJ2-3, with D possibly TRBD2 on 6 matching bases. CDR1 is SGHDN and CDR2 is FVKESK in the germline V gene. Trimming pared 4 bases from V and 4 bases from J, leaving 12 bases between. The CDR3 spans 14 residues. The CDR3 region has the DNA TGTGCCAGCAGCCCCCTGGGGGAGGCAGATACGCAGTATTTT. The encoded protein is CASSPLGEADTQYF.

The CDR3: CASSQAGIYNEKLFF. CDR3 bases: TGTGCCAGCTCCCAGGCCGGGATCTATAATGAAAAACTGTTTTTT. The chain has TRBV18 and TRBJ1-4; D is unclear. CDR1 KGHSH and CDR2 LQKENI come from the germline V gene. Trimming shortened V by 6 bases and J by 4 bases, and 15 bases separated the two germline ends. This CDR3 has 15 residues.

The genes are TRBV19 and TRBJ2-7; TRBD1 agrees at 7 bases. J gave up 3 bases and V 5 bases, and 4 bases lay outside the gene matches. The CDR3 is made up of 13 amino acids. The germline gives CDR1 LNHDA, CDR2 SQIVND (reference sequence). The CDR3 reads CASSRDRNYEQYF. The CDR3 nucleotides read TGTGCCAGTAGTCGGGACAGAAACTACGAGCAGTACTTC.

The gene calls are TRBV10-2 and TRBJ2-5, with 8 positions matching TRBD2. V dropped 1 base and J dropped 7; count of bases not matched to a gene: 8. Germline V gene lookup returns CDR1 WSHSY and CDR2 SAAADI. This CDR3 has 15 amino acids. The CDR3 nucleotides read TGCGCCAGCAGTGAGTGGCGGGGGGTTCGGGGGACCCAGTACTTC. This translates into CASSEWRGVRGTQYF.

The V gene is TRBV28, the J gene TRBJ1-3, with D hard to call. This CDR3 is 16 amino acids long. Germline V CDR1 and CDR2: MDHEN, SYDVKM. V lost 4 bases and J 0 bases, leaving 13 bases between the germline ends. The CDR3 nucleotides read TGTGCCAGCAGTTCCCCCGCGGGGAGCTCTGGAAACACCATATATTTT. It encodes CASSSPAGSSGNTIYF.

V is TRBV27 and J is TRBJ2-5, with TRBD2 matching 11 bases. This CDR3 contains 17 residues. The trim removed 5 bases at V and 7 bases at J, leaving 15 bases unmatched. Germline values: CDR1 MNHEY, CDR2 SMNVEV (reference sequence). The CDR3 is CASSPTLTSGVLGTQYF. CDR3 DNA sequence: TGTGCCAGCAGTCCGACCTTGACTAGCGGGGTCCTAGGGACCCAGTACTTC.

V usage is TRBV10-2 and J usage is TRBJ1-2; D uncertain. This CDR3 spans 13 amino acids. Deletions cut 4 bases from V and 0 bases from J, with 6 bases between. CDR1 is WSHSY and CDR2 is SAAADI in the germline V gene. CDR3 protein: CASSGTANYGYTF. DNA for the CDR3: TGCGCCAGCAGTGGTACAGCTAACTATGGCTACACCTTC.

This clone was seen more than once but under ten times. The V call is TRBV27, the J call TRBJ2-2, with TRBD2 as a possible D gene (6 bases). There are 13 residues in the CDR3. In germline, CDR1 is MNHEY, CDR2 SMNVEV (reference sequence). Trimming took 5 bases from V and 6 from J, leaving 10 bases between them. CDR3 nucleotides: TGTGCCAGCAGTGCAAGGAGGGCCGGGGAGCTGTTTTTT. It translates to CASSARRAGELFF.

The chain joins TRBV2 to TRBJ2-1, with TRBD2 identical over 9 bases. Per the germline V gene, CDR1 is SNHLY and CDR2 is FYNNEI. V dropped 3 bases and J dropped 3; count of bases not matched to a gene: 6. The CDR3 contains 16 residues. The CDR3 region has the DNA TGTGCCAGCAGTGATGTGAGCGGGGGGAACTACAATGAGCAGTTCTTC. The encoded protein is CASSDVSGGNYNEQFF.